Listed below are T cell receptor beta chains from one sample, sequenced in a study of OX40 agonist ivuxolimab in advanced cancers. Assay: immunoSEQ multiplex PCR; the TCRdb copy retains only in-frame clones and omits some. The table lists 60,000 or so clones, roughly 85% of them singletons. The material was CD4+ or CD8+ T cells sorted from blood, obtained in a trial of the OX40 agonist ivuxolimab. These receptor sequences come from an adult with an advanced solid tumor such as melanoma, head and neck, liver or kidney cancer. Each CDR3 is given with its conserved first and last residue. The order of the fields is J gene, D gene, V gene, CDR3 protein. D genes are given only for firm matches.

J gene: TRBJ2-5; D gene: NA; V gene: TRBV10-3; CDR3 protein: CAISEPTRDLRETQYF
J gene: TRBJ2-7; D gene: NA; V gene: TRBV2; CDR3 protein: CASSEGHFDGQYF
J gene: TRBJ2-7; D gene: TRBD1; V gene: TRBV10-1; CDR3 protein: CASSGRRDRGYEQYF
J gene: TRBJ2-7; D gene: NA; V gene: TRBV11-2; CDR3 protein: CASSLDQNQYF
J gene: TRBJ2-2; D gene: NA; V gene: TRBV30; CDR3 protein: CAWKRLANTGELFF
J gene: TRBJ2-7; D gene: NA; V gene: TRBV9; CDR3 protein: CASSVAPASYEQYF
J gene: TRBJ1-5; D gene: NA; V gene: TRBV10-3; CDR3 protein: CAISDGGSGSQPQHF
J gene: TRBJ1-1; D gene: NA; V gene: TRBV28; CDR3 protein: CASSLLGISNTEAFF
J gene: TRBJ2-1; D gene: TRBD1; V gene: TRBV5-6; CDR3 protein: CASSSQTGLDEQFF
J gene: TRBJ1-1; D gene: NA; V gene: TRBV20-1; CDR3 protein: CSARDLDEAFF
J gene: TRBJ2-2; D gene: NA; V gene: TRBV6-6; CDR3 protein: CASLEVTGELFF
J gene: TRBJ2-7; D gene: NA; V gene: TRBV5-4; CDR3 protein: CASSPDLATYEQYF
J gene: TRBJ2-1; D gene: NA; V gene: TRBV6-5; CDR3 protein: CASSYGLTRYNEQFF
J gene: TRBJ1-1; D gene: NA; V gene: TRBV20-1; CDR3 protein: CSVRVVTEAFF
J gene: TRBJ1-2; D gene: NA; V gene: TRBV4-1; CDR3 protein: CASSQGGSRGGNYGYTF
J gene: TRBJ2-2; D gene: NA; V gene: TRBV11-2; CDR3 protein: CASSIPSVGGELFF
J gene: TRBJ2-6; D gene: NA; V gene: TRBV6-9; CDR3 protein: CASSEGSLRQSRANVLTF
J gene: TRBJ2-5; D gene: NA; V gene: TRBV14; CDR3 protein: CASSQDLGREETQYF
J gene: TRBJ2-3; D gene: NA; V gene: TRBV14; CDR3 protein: CASSSQSTDTQYF
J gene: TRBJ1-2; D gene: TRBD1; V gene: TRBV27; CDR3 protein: CASSLLPGGGIDGYTF
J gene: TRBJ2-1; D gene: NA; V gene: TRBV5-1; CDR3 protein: CASSLGPSFEQFF
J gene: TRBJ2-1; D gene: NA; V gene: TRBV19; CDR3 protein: CASRRVAVSSYNEQFF
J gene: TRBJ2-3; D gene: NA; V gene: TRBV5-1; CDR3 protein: CASSLMQVTDTQYF
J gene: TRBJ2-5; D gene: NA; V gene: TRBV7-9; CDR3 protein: CASSLAPYMKQYF
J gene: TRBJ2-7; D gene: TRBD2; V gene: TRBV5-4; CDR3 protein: CASSVQSGRGTYEQYF
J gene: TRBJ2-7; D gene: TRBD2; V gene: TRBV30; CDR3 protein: CAWSWAGGPYEQYF
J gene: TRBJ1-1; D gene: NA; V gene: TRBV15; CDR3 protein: CATSLGRMNTEAFF
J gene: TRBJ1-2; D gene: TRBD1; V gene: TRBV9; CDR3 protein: CASSVDPAGGRYGYTF
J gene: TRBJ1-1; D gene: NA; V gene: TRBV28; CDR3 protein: CASRDSGAVLGAFF
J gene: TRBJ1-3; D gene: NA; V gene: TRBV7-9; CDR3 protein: CASSGSPVSGNTIYF
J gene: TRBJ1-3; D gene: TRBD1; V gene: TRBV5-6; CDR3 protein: CASSRRQGAISGNTIYF
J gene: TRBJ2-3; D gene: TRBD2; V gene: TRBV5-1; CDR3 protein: CASSLDSLAGVYYF
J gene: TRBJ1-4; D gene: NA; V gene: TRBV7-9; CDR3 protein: CASTIGTNEKLFF
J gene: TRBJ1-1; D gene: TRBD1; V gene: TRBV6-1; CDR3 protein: CASLGQGYEAFF
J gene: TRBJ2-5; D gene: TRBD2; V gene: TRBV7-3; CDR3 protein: CASSPLGGGETQYF
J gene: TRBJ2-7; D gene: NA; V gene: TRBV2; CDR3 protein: CASNRDTLYEQYF
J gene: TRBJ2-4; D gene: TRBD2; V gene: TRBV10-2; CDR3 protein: CASSEPLGREAKNIQYF
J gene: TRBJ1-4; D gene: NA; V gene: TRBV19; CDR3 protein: CASSIANPRGEKLFF
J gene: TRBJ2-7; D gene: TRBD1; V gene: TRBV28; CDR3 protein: CASSRDRDTTYEQYF
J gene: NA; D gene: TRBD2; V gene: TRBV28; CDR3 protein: CASILRGDRDYEQYF
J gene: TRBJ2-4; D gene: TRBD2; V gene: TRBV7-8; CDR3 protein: CASSPALIRLARAKNIQYF
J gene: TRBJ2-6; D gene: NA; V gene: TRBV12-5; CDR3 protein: CASGATEGQSRANVLTF